This T cell receptor (beta chain) was documented in a study of Ad26.COV2.S vaccination and SARS-CoV-2 variants. Some clones are missing from TCRdb's copy, which holds only in-frame ones; the method was immunoSEQ multiplex PCR. The table records about 400,000 clones, about 89% of them present only once. Findings and limits, study-wide: The TCR breadth and depth analyses may have understated or missed part of the total T cell responses.

Germline V gene lookup returns CDR1 SEHNR and CDR2 FQNEAQ (reference sequence). The CDR3 is 14 amino acids. The trim removed 2 bases at V and 3 bases at J, leaving 1 base unmatched. Treatment of the sample: around 19 received Ad26.COV2.S at low or high dose, single or two shots; a few received placebo; per-sample allocation not given. After the first vaccine or placebo injection, samples were drawn on day 63. In the case of this clone: Its specificity is not known. Different DNA sequences within this sample yield the same CDR3.

V is TRBV7-9 and J is TRBJ2-3; 8 bases align to TRBD2. Specimen: peripheral blood, collected in a trial of Ad26.COV2.S vaccine versus placebo. The source is a person between 18 and 65 years old who received the Ad26.COV2.S COVID-19 vaccine or a placebo. The CDR3 coding sequence is TGTGCCAGCAGCTTAAGCGGGAGTACAGATACGCAGTATTTT. This translates into CASSLSGSTDTQYF.